This T cell receptor beta chain was sequenced during a study of shared clonotypes between healthy human individuals (dated by TCRdb to the early 2020s). As for the study more broadly: Two women and a few men aged 18 to 49 years were included in the cohort. For each donor, CD4 naive and CD4 memory were each run on three plates, CD8 naive on two plates, and CD8 memory on one plate. To estimate repertoire size and how much clonotypes are shared between individuals, the study performed deep sequencing of blood TCR repertoires from roughly five healthy adults. To increase sequencing depth and limit assay-specific biases, different laboratories used diverse techniques to prepare libraries and sequence TCR repertoires. Leukapheresis yielded between about 0.85 and 10 billion PBMCs per donor. On the study overall, not on this receptor specifically: Because the study included a small number of donors, the genetic and exposure-history diversity represented was limited. Sampling was limited to blood, and TCR repertoires in tissue likely differ from TCR repertoires in blood. Pairwise subsampling led to the expectation that sequencing depth would affect the degree of clonotype sharing among donors. Approximately 5% of naive CD4, 3% to 4% of naive CD8, 2% to 2.5% of memory CD4, and 0.4% of memory CD8 clonotypes were shared across a few donors. Estimated clonotype richness was generally larger for naive than for memory subsets. Higher generation probabilities were observed for clonotypes shared by all four sorted-subset donors than for non-shared clonotypes. Incomplete sequencing was indicated by rarefaction of sorted-subset datasets, despite the large sequencing depth.

Counted from cysteine to phenylalanine, this CDR3 has 11 amino acids. Just the 33-base CDR3 DNA is kept, in frame starting at base 1. Trimming takes 8 bases from V and 4 bases from J, and the germline ends sit 7 bases apart. According to the germline V gene, CDR1 reads ENHRY and CDR2 reads SYGVKD. Using the deep immunoSEQ assay, TCR CDR3 regions were amplified from genomic DNA by multiplex PCR. Extracted genomic DNA from each cell subset was distributed evenly across all wells of several immunoSEQ 96-well plates, and each plate was treated as a replicate. For sorted subsets, each replicate PCR was loaded with roughly 0.2 ug genomic DNA, equivalent to 30,000 or so T cell genomes. Purified libraries were measured with a Qubit 3.0 fluorometer, size-checked on a Bioanalyzer 2100, and measured again with the KAPA Library Quantification kit. A separate single-read 150-cycle Illumina NextSeq 550 flow cell was used to sequence each immunoSEQ 96-well plate. The original methods were these. Because the immunoSEQ output held only junctional sequences and lacked quality scores, the filtering could not match the filtering applied to full-length reads. Sequences were annotated with PyIR, a Python wrapper for IgBLAST v1.9, and V/J genes and CDR3 were assigned using IMGT germline references. Reads were filtered out if the reads had weak V/J assignments (E-value above 1e-6), no CDR3, stop codons, out-of-frame junctions, or ambiguous translated residues. V3J clonotypes were defined by identical inferred V gene, J gene, and CDR3 amino acid sequence. The percentage overlap between two repertoires was calculated by dividing the number of shared unique clonotypes by the size of the smaller repertoire. RTK rarefaction, the Chao1 estimator, and Recon v2.1 estimates of unobserved clonotypes were used to assess repertoire richness. For all TCRbeta clonotypes obtained by the gDNA method from a few donors, generation probabilities were computed with OLGA. TCRdb carries this immuneACCESS record with in-frame sequences only. Its versions omit some clonotypes, under half of them owing to an unresolved V gene in the studies checked, with the rest unexplained. V and J calls and clone size are copied from that table; D and trimming were computed from the DNA. The sample profile shows approximately 1,000,000 clones; approximately 78% of them were found once. The ten largest clones represent 0.52% of the sample.

Comments on this clone: The antigen this receptor binds is unknown. Base qualities are not recorded, but no much larger clone differs from it by a single base.

The donors were healthy, HIV-negative adults who had no recently reported acute infections or vaccinations. All donors were Caucasian adults living in Nashville, Tennessee, USA. Magnetic negative selection was used to enrich CD4+ T cells, after which naive cells were positively selected on CD45RA and the negative fraction became the memory subset. Blood was obtained by leukapheresis, after which PBMCs were separated by Ficoll-Histopaque density gradient centrifugation and cryopreserved in liquid nitrogen vapor phase. Purity and quantity of every magnetically sorted T cell population were checked by analytical flow cytometry. From each sorted fraction, genomic DNA was isolated and quantified by UV absorbance on a Nanodrop 2000c.

The sequenced sample consisted of memory CD4+ T cells from PBMCs. The cell subset or site label corresponds to: CD45RA-negative fraction. This chain joins TRBV10-3 to TRBJ2-3, with no reliable assignment of the D segment. The clonotype comes from a man aged 18-30 years in good health. Some clones in this sample may be carry-over from other donors' samples. The CDR3 in this case is CAISTPDTQYF. The nucleotide sequence reads as follows: TGTGCCATCTCAACCCCAGATACGCAGTATTTT.